This T cell receptor beta chain was recovered during a study of shared clonotypes between healthy human individuals. Study conclusions and caveats: Relative to their counterparts shared across all four donors, non-shared clonotypes exhibited diminished generation probabilities. Larger richness was generally estimated for naive than memory subsets.

Here immunoSEQ multiplex PCR was the method, and the copy in TCRdb shows in-frame clones only, minus some. The data hold 2 million to 3 million clones, with roughly 93% observed a single time. Healthy HIV-negative adults without recent acute infections or vaccinations served as donors. On this clone: What it binds is unknown.

The germline V gene encodes CDR1 KGHSH and CDR2 LQKENI. CDR3 length: 13 amino acids. V lost 5 bases and J lost 0, with 6 bases in between. Input material: naive CD4+ T cells from PBMCs. The subset was: CD45RA+ positively selected. This sequence joins TRBV18 and TRBJ2-3; D uncertain. The origin of this receptor is a man between 18 and 29 years old in good health. Some clones in this sample may be carry-over from other donors' samples. The CDR3 loop reads CASSTKSTDTQYF. The CDR3 DNA reads TGTGCCAGCTCAACGAAAAGCACAGATACGCAGTATTTT.